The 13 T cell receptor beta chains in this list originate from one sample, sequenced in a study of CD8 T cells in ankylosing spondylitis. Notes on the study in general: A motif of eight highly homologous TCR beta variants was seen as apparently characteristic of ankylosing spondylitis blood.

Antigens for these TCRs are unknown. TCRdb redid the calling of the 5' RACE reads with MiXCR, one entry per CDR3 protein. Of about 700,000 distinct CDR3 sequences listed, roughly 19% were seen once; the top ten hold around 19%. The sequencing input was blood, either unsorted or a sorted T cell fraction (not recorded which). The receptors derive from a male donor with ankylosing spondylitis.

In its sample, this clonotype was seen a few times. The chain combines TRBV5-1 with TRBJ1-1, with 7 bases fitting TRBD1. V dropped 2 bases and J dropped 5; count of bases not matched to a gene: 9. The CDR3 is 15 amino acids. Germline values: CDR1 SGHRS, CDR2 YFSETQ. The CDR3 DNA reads TGCGCCAGCAGCTTAGACAGGGAGGTTTTAACTGAAGCTTTCTTT. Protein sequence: CASSLDREVLTEAFF.

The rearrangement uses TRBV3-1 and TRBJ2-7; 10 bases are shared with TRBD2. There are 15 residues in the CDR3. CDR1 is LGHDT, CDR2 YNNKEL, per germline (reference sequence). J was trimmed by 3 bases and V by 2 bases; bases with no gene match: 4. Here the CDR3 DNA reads TGTGCCAGCAGCCAAAGACTAGCGGGCAGCTACGAGCAGTACTTC. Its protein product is CASSQRLAGSYEQYF.

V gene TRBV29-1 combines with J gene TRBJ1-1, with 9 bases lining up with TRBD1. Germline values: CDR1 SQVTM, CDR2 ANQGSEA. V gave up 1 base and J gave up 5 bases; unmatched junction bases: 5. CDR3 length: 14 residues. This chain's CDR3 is CSVEVQGAWTEAFF. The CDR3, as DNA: TGCAGCGTTGAAGTACAGGGGGCTTGGACTGAAGCTTTCTTT. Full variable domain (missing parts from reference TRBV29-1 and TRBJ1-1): SAVISQKPSRDICQRGTSLTIQCQVDSQVTMMFWYRQQPGQSLTLIATANQGSEATYESGFVIDKFPISRPNLTFSTLTVSNMSPEDSSIYLCSVEVQGAWTEAFFGQGTRLTVV.

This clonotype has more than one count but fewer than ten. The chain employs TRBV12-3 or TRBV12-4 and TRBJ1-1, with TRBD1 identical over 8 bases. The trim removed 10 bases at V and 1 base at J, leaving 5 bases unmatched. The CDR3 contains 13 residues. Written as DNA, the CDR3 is TGTGCCACGCTAACAGGGGGGAACACTGAAGCTTTCTTT. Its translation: CATLTGGNTEAFF.

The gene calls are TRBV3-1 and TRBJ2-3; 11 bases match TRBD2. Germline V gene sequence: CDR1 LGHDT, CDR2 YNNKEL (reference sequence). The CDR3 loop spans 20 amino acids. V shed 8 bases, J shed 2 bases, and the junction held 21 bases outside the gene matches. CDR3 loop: CASCDSRTSSGGPVTDTQYF. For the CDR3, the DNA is TGTGCCAGCTGCGACTCCCGAACGTCTAGCGGGGGGCCAGTCACAGATACGCAGTATTTT.

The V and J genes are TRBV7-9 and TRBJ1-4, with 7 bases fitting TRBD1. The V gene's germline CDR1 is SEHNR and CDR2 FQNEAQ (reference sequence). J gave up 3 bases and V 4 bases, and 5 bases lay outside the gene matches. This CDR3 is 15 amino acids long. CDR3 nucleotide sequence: TGTGCCAGCAGCTCTACAGGGGTCCCTAATGAAAAACTGTTTTTT. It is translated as CASSSTGVPNEKLFF.

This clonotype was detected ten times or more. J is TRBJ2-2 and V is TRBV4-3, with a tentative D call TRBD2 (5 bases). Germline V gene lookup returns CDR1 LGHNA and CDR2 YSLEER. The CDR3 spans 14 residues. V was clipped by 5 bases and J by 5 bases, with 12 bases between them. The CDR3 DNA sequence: TGCGCCAGCAGCTGGGCGGGTCGGACCGGGGAGCTGTTTTTT. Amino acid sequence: CASSWAGRTGELFF.

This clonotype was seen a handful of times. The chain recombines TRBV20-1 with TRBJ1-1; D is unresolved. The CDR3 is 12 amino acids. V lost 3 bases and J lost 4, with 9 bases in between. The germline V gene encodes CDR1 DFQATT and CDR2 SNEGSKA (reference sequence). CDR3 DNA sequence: TGCAGTGCTAGGGGCAAGAGCACTGAAGCTTTCTTT. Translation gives CSARGKSTEAFF.

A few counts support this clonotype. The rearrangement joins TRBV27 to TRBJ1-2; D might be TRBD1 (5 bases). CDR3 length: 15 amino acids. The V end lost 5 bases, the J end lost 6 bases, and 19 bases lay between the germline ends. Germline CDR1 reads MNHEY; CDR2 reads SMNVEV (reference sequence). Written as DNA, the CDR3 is TGTGCCAGCAGTGGGAGGGACCGGTCCGGAGATGGCTACACCTTC. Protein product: CASSGRDRSGDGYTF.

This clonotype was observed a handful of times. This CDR3 reads CSARGQGVGEQYF. The CDR3 bases are TGCAGTGCTAGAGGACAGGGGGTTGGCGAGCAGTACTTC. The chain couples TRBV20-1 to TRBJ2-7, with 9 bases aligning to TRBD1. This CDR3 has 13 amino acids. Germline assignment: CDR1 DFQATT and CDR2 SNEGSKA (reference sequence). The junction had 4 bases not matched to a gene; V was cut back by 1 base and J by 6 bases.

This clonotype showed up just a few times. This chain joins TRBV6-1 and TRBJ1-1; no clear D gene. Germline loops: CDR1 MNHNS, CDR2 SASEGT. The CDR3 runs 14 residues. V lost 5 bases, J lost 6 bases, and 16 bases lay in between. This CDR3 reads CASSPGLVLAEAFF. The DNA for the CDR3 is TGTGCCAGCAGTCCCGGGTTGGTTTTGGCTGAAGCTTTCTTT.

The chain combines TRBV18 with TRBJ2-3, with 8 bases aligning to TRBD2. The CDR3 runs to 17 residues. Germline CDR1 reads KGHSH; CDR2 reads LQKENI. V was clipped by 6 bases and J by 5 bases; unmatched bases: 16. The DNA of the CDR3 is TGTGCCAGCTCCCGAGGGCGGGAGGTCACCACGAAAGATACGCAGTATTTT. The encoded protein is CASSRGREVTTKDTQYF.

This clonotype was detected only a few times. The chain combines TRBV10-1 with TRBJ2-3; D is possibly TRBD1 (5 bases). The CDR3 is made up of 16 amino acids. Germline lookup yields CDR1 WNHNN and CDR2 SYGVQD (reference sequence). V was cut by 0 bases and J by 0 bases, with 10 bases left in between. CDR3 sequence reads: CASSESSGASTDTQYF. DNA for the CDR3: TGCGCCAGCAGTGAGTCGAGTGGGGCTAGCACAGATACGCAGTATTTT.